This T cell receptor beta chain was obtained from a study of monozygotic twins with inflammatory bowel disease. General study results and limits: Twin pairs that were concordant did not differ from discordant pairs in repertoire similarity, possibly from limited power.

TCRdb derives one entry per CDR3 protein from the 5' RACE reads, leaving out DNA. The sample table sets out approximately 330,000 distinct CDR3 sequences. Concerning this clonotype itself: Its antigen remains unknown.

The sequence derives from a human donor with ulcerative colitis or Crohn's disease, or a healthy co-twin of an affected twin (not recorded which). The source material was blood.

The chain's CDR3 is CATSRDYQNSGANVLTF. The rearrangement links TRBV15 to TRBJ2-6. The CDR3 consists of 17 residues. Germline CDR1 reads LNHNV; CDR2 reads YYDKDF (reference sequence).